The T cell receptor beta chain under discussion was sequenced for a study of T cell repertoires in cytomegalovirus infection. One entry per CDR3 protein, called by TCRdb with MiXCR from the reads. The table shows roughly 120,000 distinct CDR3 sequences, with over 9% occurring only once. Turning to this clonotype: The antigen is not known.

Germline CDR1 reads SEHNR; CDR2 reads FQNEAQ (reference sequence). V was cut by 4 bases and J by 2 bases, with 9 bases left in between. The CDR3 consists of 13 residues. The receptor was isolated from a human donor in good health (CMV status not recorded). Some clones in this sample may be carry-over from other donors' samples. The chain uses TRBV7-9 and TRBJ2-7; TRBD1 is a possible D gene (6 bases). Sample: PBMCs, sequenced either directly or after in vitro stimulation (not recorded which). CDR3 amino acids: CASSSDRTYEQYF. CDR3 coding DNA: TGTGCCAGCAGCTCTGACAGGACCTACGAGCAGTACTTC.